Shown below are 19 T cell receptor beta chains from a single sample sequenced in a study of tumor and adjacent non-tumor tissue in lung cancer. The template was RNA from unsorted bulk tissue. A modified ARM-PCR protocol with three rounds of nested PCR amplified TCRbeta. MiXCR, run by TCRdb on the multiplex PCR reads, gives a single entry per CDR3 protein. The sample shows about 200,000 distinct CDR3 sequences, approximately 74% of them seen only once. The specimen was lung tumor tissue. The receptors were gathered from a man aged 60-69 years with non-small cell lung cancer.

This clonotype was counted a single time. A read error may explain this, as a much larger clone is one base away. The rearrangement uses TRBV12-3 or TRBV12-4 and TRBJ1-2, with D maybe TRBD1 (6 bases). This CDR3 is built from 15 residues. The CDR3 sequence is CASSEWRGMYYGCTF. The CDR3 DNA reads TGTGCCAGCAGTGAGTGGAGGGGGATGTACTATGGCTGCACCTTC.

The V call is TRBV11-2, the J call TRBJ2-5; D is possibly TRBD2 (7 bases). CDR3 length equals 16 residues. CDR1 is SGHAT, CDR2 FQNNGV, per germline. The DNA of the CDR3 is TGTGTCAGTAGCTCCACAATGGGGGGGCCAGAGGAGACCCAGTACTTC. As protein: CVSSSTMGGPEETQYF.

Concerning this clonotype: This may come from a read error, since a much larger clone is one base off. This chain connects TRBV6-5 to TRBJ2-2; 8 bases match TRBD2. Germline lookup yields CDR1 MNHEY and CDR2 SVGAGI. This CDR3 has 16 residues. CDR3 DNA sequence: TGTGCCAGCAGCTTCCAGACTAGCGCGAACACCGGGGTGCTGTTTTTT. This encodes CASSFQTSANTGVLFF.

A word on this clonotype: It may be a read error: a sequence one base away is much more abundant. The chain links TRBV20-1 to TRBJ2-3; no reliable D call. V was trimmed by 8 bases and J by 6 bases, leaving 9 bases between them. The CDR3 covers 10 residues. Germline values: CDR1 DFQATT, CDR2 SNEGSKA (reference sequence). The CDR3 DNA sequence: TGCAGTCTAGAAGGGGATACGCAGTATTTT. It is translated as CSLEGDTQYF.

Remarks on this clonotype: One base away lies a much larger clone, so this may be a sequencing read error. V is TRBV20-1 and J is TRBJ1-2, with no clear D. The germline CDR1 and CDR2 sequences are DFQATT and SNEGSKA (reference sequence). The CDR3 contains 13 residues. The DNA for the CDR3 is TGCAGTGTTGATGCCGGACGGATCTATGGCCACACCTTC. This encodes CSVDAGRIYGHTF.

With respect to this clonotype: A read error may account for a junction end that differs from germline. This chain links TRBV6-6 with TRBJ2-7; 11 nucleotides line up with TRBD2. The CDR3 runs 16 residues. Germline V gene lookup returns CDR1 MNHNY and CDR2 SVGAGI (reference sequence). The CDR3 DNA reads TGTGCCAGCAGCCCAGTTAGCGGGAGGGGTTCTTACGGGCAGTACTTC. It translates to CASSPVSGRGSYGQYF.

On this clonotype: Its ends do not fully match the called genes, so a read error is possible. The chain joins TRBV11-3 to TRBJ2-5, with D hard to call. The CDR3 has 12 residues. Per the germline V gene, CDR1 is SGHNT and CDR2 is YENEEA. DNA for the CDR3: TGTGCCAGCAGCTTCCCACAAGAGGCCCAGTACTTC. Its protein product is CASSFPQEAQYF.

A remark on this clonotype: At one end the junction does not follow the germline gene, possibly because of a read error. The chain recombines TRBV6-5 with TRBJ1-6; no definite D call. The CDR3 length is 14 residues. The germline V gene has CDR1 MNHEY and CDR2 SVGAGI. The CDR3 coding sequence is TGTGCCAGCAGTAACTCGACTTATAATTCACCCCTCCACTTT. This gives the protein CASSNSTYNSPLHF.

Turning to this clonotype: A clone one base away is much larger, so this may be a read error. The rearrangement links TRBV6-2 or TRBV6-3 to TRBJ2-1, with D perhaps matching TRBD2 (5 bases). The CDR3 runs to 13 residues. Per germline, CDR1 MNHEY and CDR2 SVGEGT. Trimming pared 7 bases from V and 12 bases from J, leaving 19 bases between. CDR3 coding DNA: TGTGCCAGCAAGACCGGGGTGGGAGTGTGGCAGTTCTTC. Residues: CASKTGVGVWQFF.

This clonotype was observed once. One end of the junction does not line up with germline, which may come from a read error. The chain uses TRBV20-1 and TRBJ2-7; 7 bases line up with TRBD2. Germline CDR1 DFQATT, CDR2 SNEGSKA (reference sequence). This CDR3 spans 14 amino acids. CDR3 nucleotides: TGCAGTGCTATTGGACTAGGGAGTAACTACGATCAGTACTTC. Protein sequence: CSAIGLGSNYDQYF.

A remark on this clonotype: This likely comes from a read error, as the CDR3 has no conserved phenylalanine or tryptophan at its end. As DNA, the CDR3 is TGTGCCAGCAGCTTAGGGATGTGGAACGAGCAGTACTAT. Amino acids: CASSLGMWNEQYY. The rearrangement joins TRBV11-3 to TRBJ2-7; D remains unclear. The germline V gene has CDR1 SGHNT and CDR2 YENEEA. Trimming removed 1 base from V and 5 bases from J, with 9 bases in between. The CDR3 has 13 residues.

This clonotype has only a few counts. J is TRBJ1-1 and V is TRBV12-3 or TRBV12-4, with D perhaps TRBD1 (5 bases). The length of the CDR3 is 15 residues. Trimming cost V 2 bases and J 5 bases, with 15 bases left between them. The CDR3 bases are TGTGCCAGCAGTTTACAGGGCACCGTTCGGACTGAAGCTTTCTTT. This translates into CASSLQGTVRTEAFF.

V is TRBV7-3 and J is TRBJ1-5; 7 nucleotides match TRBD1. Unmatched junction bases numbered 12, after V lost 5 bases and J lost 5 bases. CDR3 length: 16 amino acids. Germline values: CDR1 SGHTA, CDR2 FQGTGA. The CDR3 loop reads CASSPASGTVYQPQHF. The CDR3 nucleotides are TGTGCCAGCAGCCCCGCCTCCGGGACAGTATATCAGCCCCAGCATTTT.

On this clonotype: Sequence at one end of the junction differs from germline and may be a read error. The chain uses TRBV11-2 and TRBJ1-3, with TRBD1 as a possible D gene (6 bases). Germline CDR1 is SGHAT and CDR2 is FQNNGV. CDR3 length: 15 residues. The CDR3 DNA is TGTGTCAGCACTTTAGGGGGTGGCCCCGGAAACACCATATATTTT. This encodes CVSTLGGGPGNTIYF.

Worth noting for this clonotype: One end of the junction fails to match germline, which may point to a read error. The chain uses TRBV28 and TRBJ2-1; 10 nucleotides line up with TRBD2. From germline, CDR1 is MDHEN and CDR2 SYDVKM. CDR3 length equals 16 residues. The DNA for the CDR3 is TGTGTCAGCAGTTTAACCAGTGGGGGAGCGGGGGGGCGAATGTTCTTC. Its translation: CVSSLTSGGAGGRMFF.

The gene calls are TRBV11-2 and TRBJ1-2, with D unresolved. The CDR3 has 15 amino acids. CDR1 is SGHAT and CDR2 is FQNNGV in the germline V gene. Trimming removed 6 bases from V and 8 bases from J, with 22 bases in between. In nucleotides, the CDR3 is TGTGCCAGCAGTTCCCTTGTGGGCGGAGCCTTAGGCTACACCTTC. It translates to CASSSLVGGALGYTF.

Concerning this clonotype itself: The junction and the germline gene differ at one end; a read error may be behind it. The chain has TRBV11-1 and TRBJ2-2, with D tentatively TRBD1 (6 bases). The CDR3 has 15 residues. Germline-derived CDR1 and CDR2 are SGHAT and FQDESV (reference sequence). The chain's CDR3 is CTSSLKRQDTGELFF. The CDR3 region has the DNA TGTACCAGTAGCTTAAAACGACAGGACACCGGGGAGCTGTTTTTT.

As for this clonotype: One end of the junction is discordant with germline, which a read error may explain. The chain uses TRBV20-1 and TRBJ2-7, with a possible D match to TRBD2 (5 bases). Looked up from germline, CDR1 is DFQATT and CDR2 is SNEGSKA (reference sequence). This CDR3 has 15 amino acids. Written as DNA, the CDR3 is TGCAGTGCTAGAGCATGGGGAGTTAGCTCCTACGAGCAGCACTTC. Translation: CSARAWGVSSYEQHF.

Comments on this clonotype: Just one base apart from a much larger clone, this may be a read error. The CDR3 DNA follows: TGCAGTGCTGTTCATGAAGCGGGAGCAGATACGCAGTATTTT. Amino acids: CSAVHEAGADTQYF. The chain joins TRBV20-1 to TRBJ2-3; 8 bases fit TRBD2. The V segment lost 5 bases and the J segment 4 bases; nucleotides outside the gene matches: 8. The V gene's germline CDR1 is DFQATT and CDR2 SNEGSKA (reference sequence). This CDR3 contains 14 residues.